The subject of this entry is one T cell receptor beta chain. The data belong to a study of identical twins. TCRdb used MiXCR to reprocess the 5' RACE reads, holding one entry per CDR3 protein. The table lists 690,000 or so distinct CDR3 sequences, approximately 6% of them singletons. Input material: naive T cells sorted from blood. This TCR was recovered from a young man in good health.

CDR3 sequence: CASSPRQGRRADTQYF. The CDR3 nucleotides are TGTGCCAGCAGTCCCCGACAGGGAAGGAGGGCAGATACGCAGTATTTT. This chain connects TRBV25-1 to TRBJ2-3; weak D call: TRBD1 (7 bases). Per the germline V gene, CDR1 is MGHDK and CDR2 is SYGVNS. The V gene lost 5 bases and the J gene lost 4 bases, with 19 bases spanning the gap. The CDR3 has 16 residues.